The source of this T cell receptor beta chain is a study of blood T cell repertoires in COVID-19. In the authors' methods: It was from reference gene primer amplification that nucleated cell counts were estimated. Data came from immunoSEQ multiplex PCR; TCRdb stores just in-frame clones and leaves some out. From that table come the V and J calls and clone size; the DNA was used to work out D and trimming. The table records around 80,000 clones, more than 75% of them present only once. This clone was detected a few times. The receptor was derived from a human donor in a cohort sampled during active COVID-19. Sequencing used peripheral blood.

CDR3 in DNA: TGTGCCAGCAGCCAAGGGCAGCGGGGGGGCCGGGAGACCCAGTACTTC. Its translation: CASSQGQRGGRETQYF. The rearrangement uses TRBV3-1 (or the pseudogene TRBV3-2) and TRBJ2-5; 10 bases match TRBD2. The V gene's germline CDR1 is LGHDT and CDR2 YNNKEL (reference sequence). The CDR3 is 16 amino acids. Germline trimming cut 1 base from V and 5 bases from J; bases unmatched to any gene: 7.